Following are 7 T cell receptor beta chains from one sample sequenced in a study of shared clonotypes between healthy human individuals. TCRdb's table, derived via immunoSEQ multiplex PCR, lists solely in-frame clones and lacks some. The repertoire holds 2,500,000 or so clones, with 85% to 95% as singletons. Sequenced sample: naive CD4+ T cells from PBMCs. Noted subset: CD45RA+ positively selected. Receptor source: a man between 18 and 29 years old in good health. Some clones in this sample may be carry-over from other donors' samples.

The chain is built from TRBV5-1 and TRBJ1-1, with D unresolved. Germline loops: CDR1 SGHRS, CDR2 YFSETQ. There are 16 residues in the CDR3. V was pared by 0 bases and J by 1 base, with 13 bases between. As DNA, the CDR3 is TGCGCCAGCAGCTTGGACCCTAGGTCGACGAACACTGAAGCTTTCTTT. It translates to CASSLDPRSTNTEAFF.

This chain uses TRBV28 with TRBJ1-1; D gene uncertain. Trimming took 6 bases from V and 8 from J, leaving 13 bases between them. This CDR3 comprises 12 residues. Germline lookup yields CDR1 MDHEN and CDR2 SYDVKM. The chain's CDR3 is CASRYPLREAFF. CDR3 nucleotides: TGTGCCAGCAGATACCCCCTGCGGGAAGCTTTCTTT.

This chain connects TRBV9 to TRBJ2-1; tentatively, D is TRBD2 (5 bases). With 4 bases removed from V and 0 bases from J, the gap between germline ends came to 11 bases. The CDR3 has 15 amino acids. Looked up from germline, CDR1 is SGDLS and CDR2 is YYNGEE. CDR3 region: CASSLAPSSYNEQFF. CDR3 bases: TGTGCCAGCAGCCTAGCCCCGAGCTCCTACAATGAGCAGTTCTTC.

The chain couples TRBV5-1 to TRBJ2-1; 12 nucleotides agree with TRBD2. The J segment lost 6 bases and the V segment lost 0 bases, leaving 7 bases of the junction unmatched. The CDR3 covers 17 residues. CDR1 is SGHRS, CDR2 YFSETQ, per germline. DNA of the CDR3: TGCGCCAGCAGCTTGGGTAGACTAGCGGGAGTGGGCAATGAGCAGTTCTTC. It codes for CASSLGRLAGVGNEQFF. Full variable domain (remainder filled in from reference TRBV5-1 and TRBJ2-1): KAGVTQTPRYLIKTRGQQVTLSCSPISGHRSVSWYQQTPGQGLQFLFEYFSETQRNKGNFPGRFSGRQFSNSRSEMNVSTLELGDSALYLCASSLGRLAGVGNEQFFGPGTRLTVL.

The gene calls are TRBV6-6 and TRBJ2-3; possible D gene TRBD2, 6 bases. The CDR3 totals 13 residues. Germline V lookup: CDR1 MNHNY, CDR2 SVGAGI (reference sequence). Trimming pared 5 bases from V and 9 bases from J, leaving 15 bases between. The CDR3 coding sequence is TGTGCCAGCAGTCCAGTCACTCGGGGGACGCAGTATTTT. Amino acids: CASSPVTRGTQYF.

The chain joins TRBV27 to TRBJ1-4, with 9 bases lining up with TRBD1. V lost 6 bases and J lost 6; bases outside the gene matches: 8. This CDR3 has 15 residues. Per the germline V gene, CDR1 is MNHEY and CDR2 is SMNVEV (reference sequence). CDR3 in DNA: TGTGCCAGCAGCGATCCGGGACAGGGTGATGAAAAACTGTTTTTT. It codes for CASSDPGQGDEKLFF.

Notes on this clone: Other nucleotide sequences in the sample specify the same CDR3. J is TRBJ2-3 and V is TRBV19, with D unclear. From germline, CDR1 is LNHDA and CDR2 SQIVND (reference sequence). Trimming removed 1 base at V and 4 bases at J, with 9 bases between. The length of the CDR3 is 14 residues. CDR3 nucleotides: TGTGCCAGTAGTATAGGAGGTGGGGCAGATACGCAGTATTTT. Its protein is CASSIGGGADTQYF. Together with reference TRBV19 and TRBJ2-3, the CDR3 gives the full variable domain: DGGITQSPKYLFRKEGQNVTLSCEQNLNHDAMYWYRQDPGQGLRLIYYSQIVNDFQKGDIAEGYSVSREKKESFPLTVTSAQKNPTAFYLCASSIGGGADTQYFGPGTRLTVL.